Listed below are T cell receptor beta chains from one sample, sequenced in a study of blood T cell repertoires in COVID-19. Method: immunoSEQ multiplex PCR; TCRdb's copy keeps in-frame clones and lacks some. The sample yields some 110,000 clones, 70% to 85% seen once. The sample consisted of peripheral blood. The receptors derive from an older man with active or convalescent COVID-19. The CDR3 runs from the conserved cysteine through the conserved F or W. Each record gives: D gene, V gene, clone size, J gene, CDR3 DNA, CDR3 protein. The D gene is left open where the match is weak. A clone size is listed for some rows: how often the clone was seen (once, few, many), or a class if it is expanded.

d_gene: -; v_gene: TRBV5-1; abundance: -; j_gene: TRBJ1-6; CDR3nt: TGCGCCAGCAGCTTGGACAGCCTTAATTCACCCCTCCACTTT; CDR3aa: CASSLDSLNSPLHF
d_gene: TRBD2; v_gene: TRBV7-2; abundance: -; j_gene: TRBJ2-3; CDR3nt: TGTGCCAGCAGCCCCCAGGGGGGGACTAGCGGGAGTACGCAGTATTTT; CDR3aa: CASSPQGGTSGSTQYF
d_gene: -; v_gene: TRBV11-3; abundance: -; j_gene: TRBJ2-7; CDR3nt: TGTGCCAGCAGCTTAGCGGCTAGCTTGTCCGAGCAGTACTTC; CDR3aa: CASSLAASLSEQYF
d_gene: TRBD1; v_gene: TRBV5-6; abundance: -; j_gene: TRBJ1-5; CDR3nt: TGTGCCAGCAGCTTGGGGACAGGTCAACGGTACAGTCAGCCCCAGCATTTT; CDR3aa: CASSLGTGQRYSQPQHF
d_gene: -; v_gene: TRBV5-1; abundance: -; j_gene: TRBJ1-3; CDR3nt: TGCGCCAGCAGCTTCGGGGGTGGAGGAAACACCATATATTTT; CDR3aa: CASSFGGGGNTIYF
d_gene: TRBD1; v_gene: TRBV27; abundance: -; j_gene: TRBJ2-7; CDR3nt: TGTGCCAGCAGTCGCGGACAGGGGAGCTCCTACGAGCAGTACTTC; CDR3aa: CASSRGQGSSYEQYF
d_gene: TRBD1; v_gene: TRBV28; abundance: -; j_gene: TRBJ2-7; CDR3nt: TGTGCCACACACCGGGACAGCCCCTACGAGCAGTACTTC; CDR3aa: CATHRDSPYEQYF
d_gene: TRBD1; v_gene: TRBV5-1; abundance: -; j_gene: TRBJ1-4; CDR3nt: TGCGCCAGCAGTCAGGGGGTGGATGAAAAACTGTTTTTT; CDR3aa: CASSQGVDEKLFF
d_gene: -; v_gene: TRBV19; abundance: few; j_gene: TRBJ1-5; CDR3nt: TGTGCCAGTAGTGCAGGACAGCCCTGGGACAATCAGCCCCAGCATTTT; CDR3aa: CASSAGQPWDNQPQHF
d_gene: -; v_gene: TRBV28; abundance: -; j_gene: TRBJ2-7; CDR3nt: TGTGCCAGCAGTTCATTTTACGAGCAGTACTTC; CDR3aa: CASSSFYEQYF
d_gene: TRBD2; v_gene: TRBV19; abundance: -; j_gene: TRBJ2-1; CDR3nt: TGTGCCAGTAGTATAGCGGGAGGCTCCTACAATGAGCAGTTCTTC; CDR3aa: CASSIAGGSYNEQFF
d_gene: -; v_gene: TRBV3-1/TRBV3-2; abundance: few; j_gene: TRBJ1-1; CDR3nt: TGTGCCAGCAGGACGGGGGGGGACACGGACACTGAAGCTTTCTTT; CDR3aa: CASRTGGDTDTEAFF
d_gene: TRBD1; v_gene: TRBV7-8; abundance: -; j_gene: TRBJ1-2; CDR3nt: TGTGCCAGCAGCTATATCGGGACAGGGGGTGGCTACACCTTC; CDR3aa: CASSYIGTGGGYTF
d_gene: -; v_gene: TRBV18; abundance: -; j_gene: TRBJ2-7; CDR3nt: TGTGCCAGCTCACAAGGACATGGCTACGAGCAGTACTTC; CDR3aa: CASSQGHGYEQYF
d_gene: TRBD1; v_gene: TRBV10-3; abundance: -; j_gene: TRBJ1-5; CDR3nt: TGTGCCATCAAAAAACAGGGGGACGGCAATCAGCCCCAGCATTTT; CDR3aa: CAIKKQGDGNQPQHF
d_gene: -; v_gene: TRBV4-1; abundance: few; j_gene: TRBJ1-5; CDR3nt: TGCGCCAGCAGCCAAGGTTTATCAGGGGCCCAGCCCCAGCATTTT; CDR3aa: CASSQGLSGAQPQHF
d_gene: TRBD1; v_gene: TRBV14; abundance: once; j_gene: TRBJ2-7; CDR3nt: TGTGCCAGCAGCCCGTCCTTTGGCGGACAGGGGACCTACGAGCAGTACTTC; CDR3aa: CASSPSFGGQGTYEQYF
d_gene: -; v_gene: TRBV28; abundance: -; j_gene: TRBJ1-5; CDR3nt: TGTGCCAGCGTTCGGGAGGGCAATCAGCCCCAGCATTTT; CDR3aa: CASVREGNQPQHF
d_gene: -; v_gene: TRBV25-1; abundance: once; j_gene: TRBJ2-1; CDR3nt: TGTGCCAGCAGTGAAAGGGGCGGGGCAGGGAATGAGCAGTTCTTC; CDR3aa: CASSERGGAGNEQFF
d_gene: -; v_gene: TRBV5-1; abundance: -; j_gene: TRBJ2-2; CDR3nt: TGCGCCAGCAGCGGGGAGGCGGTGGGCACCGGGGAGCTGTTTTTT; CDR3aa: CASSGEAVGTGELFF
d_gene: TRBD2; v_gene: TRBV4-3; abundance: few; j_gene: TRBJ2-1; CDR3nt: TGCGCCAGCAGCCAACAACTAGCGGCCGCCTACAATGAGCAGTTCTTC; CDR3aa: CASSQQLAAAYNEQFF
d_gene: TRBD2; v_gene: TRBV15; abundance: -; j_gene: TRBJ2-3; CDR3nt: TGTGCCACCAGCAGAGCGGCTAGCGGGAGTAGACGTACAGATACGCAGTATTTT; CDR3aa: CATSRAASGSRRTDTQYF
d_gene: TRBD2; v_gene: TRBV6-5; abundance: once; j_gene: TRBJ2-3; CDR3nt: TGTGCCAGCCGACTAGCGGGACGGTCAGATACGCAGTATTTT; CDR3aa: CASRLAGRSDTQYF
d_gene: -; v_gene: TRBV5-6; abundance: -; j_gene: TRBJ2-2; CDR3nt: TGTGCCAGCAGCCCAACAGGGAGGAACACCGGGGAGCTGTTTTTT; CDR3aa: CASSPTGRNTGELFF
d_gene: TRBD1; v_gene: TRBV5-6; abundance: -; j_gene: TRBJ1-2; CDR3nt: TGTGCCAGCAGCCACCGGACAGGGTTTGGCTACACCTTC; CDR3aa: CASSHRTGFGYTF
d_gene: -; v_gene: TRBV29-1; abundance: few; j_gene: TRBJ2-2; CDR3nt: TGCAGCGTTGGGCAGAACACCGGGGAGCTGTTTTTT; CDR3aa: CSVGQNTGELFF